A selection of T cell receptor beta chains follows, all from one sample in a study of T cell repertoires in cytomegalovirus infection. TCRdb reprocessed the reads via MiXCR and lists one record per CDR3 protein. The table records roughly 180,000 distinct CDR3 sequences, about 22% of them present only once. Their antigens remain unidentified. The input for sequencing was CD8+ T cells from cultured PBMCs, taken from culture after CMV antigen stimulation. Receptor source: a human donor in good health (CMV status not recorded). Some clones in this sample may be carry-over from other donors' samples. Each CDR3 is given with its conserved first and last residue. Fields, in order: J gene, D gene, V gene, clone size, CDR3 DNA, CDR3 protein. A D gene is named only where the DNA matches it firmly. The listing skips clone size in some rows; elsewhere it reads once, few, many or a size class.

>TRBJ2-3|NA|TRBV12-3/TRBV12-4|NA
TGTGCCAGCAGTTTAGCCGTTATCCCGCAAGTGGATACGCAGTATTTT
CASSLAVIPQVDTQYF
>TRBJ2-3|NA|TRBV7-6|few
TGTGCCAGCAGCTTCCCCTTACAGGGAGGGACAGATACGCAGTATTTT
CASSFPLQGGTDTQYF
>TRBJ1-1|NA|TRBV10-3|few
TGTGCCATCAGTGGGACGAACACTGAAGCTTTCTTT
CAISGTNTEAFF
>TRBJ2-1|NA|TRBV7-2|once
TGTGCCAGCAGCTTAGGGTCAAACCATAATGAGCAGTTCTTC
CASSLGSNHNEQFF
>TRBJ2-7|TRBD1|TRBV7-2|NA
TGTGCCAGCAGCCCTCAGGGGGCCGAGCAGTACTTC
CASSPQGAEQYF
>TRBJ2-2|NA|TRBV20-1|few
TGCAGTGCAGGGACTTTGAACACCGGGGAGCTGTTTTTT
CSAGTLNTGELFF
>TRBJ1-2|NA|TRBV12-3/TRBV12-4|few
TGTGCCAGCAGCCCCTCGGGCCAAACCTCTAACTATGGCTACACCTTC
CASSPSGQTSNYGYTF
>TRBJ1-5|NA|TRBV7-2|many
TGTGCCAGCAGCTATCGACATCTAAATCAGCCCCAGCATTTT
CASSYRHLNQPQHF
>TRBJ2-1|TRBD1|TRBV11-2|few
TGTGCCAGCAGCATACCGGGACAGTCAACCAATGAGCAGTTCTTC
CASSIPGQSTNEQFF
>TRBJ2-1|NA|TRBV25-1|NA
TGTGCCAGCAGTGAATTGGCAGGGAGAACCTACAATGAGCAGTTCTTC
CASSELAGRTYNEQFF
>TRBJ1-1|NA|TRBV7-8|few
TGTGCCAGCAGCTTTAAGAACACTGAAGCTTTCTTT
CASSFKNTEAFF
>TRBJ1-4|NA|TRBV7-8|NA
TGTGCCAGCAGCTTAGTGGCGGGCTCAACTAATGAAAAACTGTTTTTT
CASSLVAGSTNEKLFF
>TRBJ1-2|TRBD1|TRBV11-2|NA
TGTGCCAGCAGCCCAGTGGGACAGCACTATGGCTACACCTTC
CASSPVGQHYGYTF
>TRBJ1-5|TRBD1|TRBV4-2|NA
TGTGCCAGCAGCCAGACACAGGGGAGCAGGCAGCCCCAGCATTTT
CASSQTQGSRQPQHF
>TRBJ2-3|NA|TRBV27|few
TGTGCCAGCAGTTTAACTATAGCGTACCCAGATACGCAGTATTTT
CASSLTIAYPDTQYF
>TRBJ1-3|TRBD1|TRBV12-3/TRBV12-4|few
TGTGCCAGCAGCAAGGGGGGACAGCCAAACACCATATATTTT
CASSKGGQPNTIYF
>TRBJ2-4|TRBD1|TRBV6-6|NA
TGTGCCAGCAGTTACGGCGAGACAGGGGTCGGCATTCAGTACTTC
CASSYGETGVGIQYF
>TRBJ2-2|NA|TRBV4-3|NA
TGCGCCAGCAGCCAAGACCCCATGGCGACCGGGGAGCTGTTTTTT
CASSQDPMATGELFF
>TRBJ2-5|TRBD2|TRBV6-2/TRBV6-3|few
TGTGCCAGCAGTTTACTAGCGGGGGGGCAAGAGACCCAGTACTTC
CASSLLAGGQETQYF